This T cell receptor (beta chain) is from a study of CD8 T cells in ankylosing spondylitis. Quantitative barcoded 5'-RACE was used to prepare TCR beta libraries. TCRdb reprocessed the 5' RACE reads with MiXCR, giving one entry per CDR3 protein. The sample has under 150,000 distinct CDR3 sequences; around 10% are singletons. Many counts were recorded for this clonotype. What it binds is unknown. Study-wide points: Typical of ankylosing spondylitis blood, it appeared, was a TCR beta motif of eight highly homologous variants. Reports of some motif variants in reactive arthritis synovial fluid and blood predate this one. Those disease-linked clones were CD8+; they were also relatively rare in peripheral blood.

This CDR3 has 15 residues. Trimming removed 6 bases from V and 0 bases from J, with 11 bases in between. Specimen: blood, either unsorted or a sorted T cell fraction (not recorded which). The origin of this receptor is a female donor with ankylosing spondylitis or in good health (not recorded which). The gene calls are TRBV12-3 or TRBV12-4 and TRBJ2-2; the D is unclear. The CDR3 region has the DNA TGTGCCAGCAGCCCCCCGCGGCCGAACACCGGGGAGCTGTTTTTT. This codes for CASSPPRPNTGELFF.